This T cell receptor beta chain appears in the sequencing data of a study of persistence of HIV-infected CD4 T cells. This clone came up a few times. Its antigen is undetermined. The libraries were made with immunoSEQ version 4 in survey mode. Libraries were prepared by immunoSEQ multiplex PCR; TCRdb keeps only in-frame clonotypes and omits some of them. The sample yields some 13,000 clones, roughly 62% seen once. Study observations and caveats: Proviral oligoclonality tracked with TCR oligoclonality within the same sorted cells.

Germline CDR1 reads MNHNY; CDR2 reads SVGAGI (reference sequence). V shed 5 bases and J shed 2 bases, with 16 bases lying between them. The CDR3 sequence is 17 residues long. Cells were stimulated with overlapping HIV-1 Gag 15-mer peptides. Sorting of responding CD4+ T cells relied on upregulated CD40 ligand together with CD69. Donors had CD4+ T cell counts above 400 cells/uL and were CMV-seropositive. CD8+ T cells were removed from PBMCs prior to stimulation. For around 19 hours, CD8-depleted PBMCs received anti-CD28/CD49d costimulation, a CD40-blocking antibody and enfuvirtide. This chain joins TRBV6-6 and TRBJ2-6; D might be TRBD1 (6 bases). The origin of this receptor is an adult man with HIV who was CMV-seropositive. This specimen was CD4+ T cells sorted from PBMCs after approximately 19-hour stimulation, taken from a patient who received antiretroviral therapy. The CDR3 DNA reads TGTGCCAGCAGTCTAACAGGGATTCAGGCTGGGGCCAACGTCCTGACTTTC. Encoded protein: CASSLTGIQAGANVLTF.